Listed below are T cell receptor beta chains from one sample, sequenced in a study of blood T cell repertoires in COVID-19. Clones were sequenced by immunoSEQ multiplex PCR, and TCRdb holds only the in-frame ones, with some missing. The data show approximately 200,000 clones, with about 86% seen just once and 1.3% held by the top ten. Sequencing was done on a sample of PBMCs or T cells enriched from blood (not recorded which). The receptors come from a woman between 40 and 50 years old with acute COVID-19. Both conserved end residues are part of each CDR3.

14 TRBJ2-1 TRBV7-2 CASSLSGIHNEQFF
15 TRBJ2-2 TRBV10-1 CASSGDRANTGELFF
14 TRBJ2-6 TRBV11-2 CASSLGAGANVLTF
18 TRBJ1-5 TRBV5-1 CASNHAQGAHYSNQPQHF
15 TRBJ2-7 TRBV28 CASSAIAGGTYEQYF
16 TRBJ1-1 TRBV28 CASSSPRQGSDTEAFF
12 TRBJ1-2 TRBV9 CASSRRENGYTF
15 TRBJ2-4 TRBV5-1 CASTTSWGAKNIQYF
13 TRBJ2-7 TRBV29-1 CSGTSAITYEQYF
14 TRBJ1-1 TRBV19 CASSIGGTVREAFF
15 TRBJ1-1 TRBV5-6 CASSVGWGQGTEAFF
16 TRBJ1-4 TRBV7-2 CASSPRPQGISEKLFF
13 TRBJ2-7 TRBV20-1 CSASIMQSYEQYF
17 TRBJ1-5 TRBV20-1 CSASRFTGRNSNQPQHF
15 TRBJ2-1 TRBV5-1 CASSLVAGGSNEQFF
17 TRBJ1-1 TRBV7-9 CASSLRMAGKDNTEAFF
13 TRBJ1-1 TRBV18 CASSPGTGLEAFF
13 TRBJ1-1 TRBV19 CASRDRINTEAFF
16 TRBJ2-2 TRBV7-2 CASSGTSGRITGELFF
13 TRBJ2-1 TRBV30 CAWTGERYNEQFF
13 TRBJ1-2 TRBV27 CASMYRGGYGYTF
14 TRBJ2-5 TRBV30 CAWSVVRGAETQYF
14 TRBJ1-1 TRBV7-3 CASSPKGGFTEAFF
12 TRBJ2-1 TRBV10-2 CASRAGNNEQFF
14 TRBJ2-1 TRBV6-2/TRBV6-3 CASSIAGVYNEQFF
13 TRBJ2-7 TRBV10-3 CAITADTTYEQYF
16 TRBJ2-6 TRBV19 CASSVTGTAGANVLTF
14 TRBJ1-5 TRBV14 CASSRGGLSQPQHF
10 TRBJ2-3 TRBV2 CASNRDTQYF
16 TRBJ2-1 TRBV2 CASSEAEILVFHEQFF
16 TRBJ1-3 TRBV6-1 CASSDRGKSSGNTIYF
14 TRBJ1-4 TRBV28 CASSPGATNEKLFF
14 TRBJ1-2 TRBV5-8 CASSLGTTNYGYTF